This T cell receptor beta chain was identified during a study of identical twins. This clonotype was seen a handful of times. In TCRdb, the 5' RACE reads were re-called with MiXCR into one record per CDR3 protein. The table records hundreds of thousands of distinct CDR3 sequences, approximately 22% of them present only once. These same records also appear under a second study, on T cells expressing NK-cell markers. As that study records: For several donors, the dominant NKG2C+ clonotypes made up roughly 1.0-7.0% of their CD8+ T cells.

The clonotype was recovered from a woman between 18 and 29 years old in good health. The specimen sequenced was PBMCs.

CDR3 in DNA: TGTGCCATCAGCGGGGCTGTAAACTATGGCTACACCTTC. Its protein is CAISGAVNYGYTF. The chain recombines TRBV10-3 with TRBJ1-2; possible D gene TRBD1, 5 bases. The V end lost 6 bases, the J end lost 2 bases, and 10 bases lay between the germline ends. CDR1 ENHRY and CDR2 SYGVKD come from the germline V gene. This CDR3 has 13 amino acids.